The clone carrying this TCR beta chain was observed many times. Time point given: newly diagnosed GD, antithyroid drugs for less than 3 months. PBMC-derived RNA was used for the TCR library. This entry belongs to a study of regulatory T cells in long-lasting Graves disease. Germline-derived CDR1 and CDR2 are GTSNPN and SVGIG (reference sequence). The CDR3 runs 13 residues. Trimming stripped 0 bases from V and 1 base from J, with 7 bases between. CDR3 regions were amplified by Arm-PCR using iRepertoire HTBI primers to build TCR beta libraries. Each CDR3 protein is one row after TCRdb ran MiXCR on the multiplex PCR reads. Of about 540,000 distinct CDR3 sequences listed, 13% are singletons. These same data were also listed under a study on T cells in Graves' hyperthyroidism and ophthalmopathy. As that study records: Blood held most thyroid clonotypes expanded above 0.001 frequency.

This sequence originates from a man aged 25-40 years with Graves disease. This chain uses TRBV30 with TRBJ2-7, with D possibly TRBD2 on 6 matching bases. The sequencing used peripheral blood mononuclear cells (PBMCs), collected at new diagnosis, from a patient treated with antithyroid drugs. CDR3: CAWSVGGSYEQYF. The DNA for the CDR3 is TGTGCCTGGAGTGTAGGAGGGTCCTACGAGCAGTACTTC.